The rows below give T cell receptor beta chains drawn from one sample of a study of a mutant IDH1 vaccine in newly diagnosed glioma. Antigens of these TCRs are unknown. TCRdb's copy holds only in-frame clones and misses some; the assay was immunoSEQ multiplex PCR. The sample lists roughly 54,000 clones; 80% to 90% were seen once. The sample in question was PBMCs, obtained from a glioma patient whose treatment included an IDH1 peptide vaccine. Source of these receptors: a woman under 30 with glioma. The CDR3 runs from the conserved cysteine through the conserved F or W. A D gene is named only where the DNA matches it firmly. Some rows mark clone size as missing; the rest say once, few, many or name a class of expanded clone.

D gene: -
clone size: once
V gene: TRBV19
J gene: TRBJ1-4
CDR3 protein: CASIPFTPREEKLFF
CDR3 DNA: TGTGCCAGTATCCCCTTTACACCCCGGGAGGAAAAACTGTTTTTT

D gene: TRBD1
clone size: -
V gene: TRBV27
J gene: TRBJ1-2
CDR3 protein: CASTTSWDRANYGYTF
CDR3 DNA: TGTGCCAGCACCACAAGCTGGGACAGGGCTAACTATGGCTACACCTTC

D gene: -
clone size: -
V gene: TRBV7-9
J gene: TRBJ1-1
CDR3 protein: CASSLGQKDTEAFF
CDR3 DNA: TGTGCCAGCAGCTTAGGACAGAAGGACACTGAAGCTTTCTTT

D gene: TRBD1
clone size: few
V gene: TRBV5-1
J gene: TRBJ2-7
CDR3 protein: CASSSIGTGHHEQYF
CDR3 DNA: TGCGCCAGCAGCTCTATCGGGACAGGCCATCACGAGCAGTACTTC

D gene: -
clone size: -
V gene: TRBV19
J gene: TRBJ1-1
CDR3 protein: CASSTGETEAFF
CDR3 DNA: TGTGCCAGTAGTACGGGGGAGACTGAAGCTTTCTTT

D gene: -
clone size: once
V gene: TRBV11-3
J gene: TRBJ2-1
CDR3 protein: CASSYRGPSYNEQFF
CDR3 DNA: TGTGCCAGCAGCTATCGGGGGCCCTCCTACAATGAGCAGTTCTTC

D gene: -
clone size: -
V gene: TRBV1
J gene: TRBJ1-5
CDR3 protein: CTSSHPPPYPRDQPQHF
CDR3 DNA: TGCACCAGCAGCCACCCCCCACCATACCCCCGCGATCAGCCCCAGCATTTT

D gene: -
clone size: -
V gene: TRBV30
J gene: TRBJ1-1
CDR3 protein: CAWSGALNTEAFF
CDR3 DNA: TGTGCCTGGAGTGGGGCTTTGAACACTGAAGCTTTCTTT

D gene: -
clone size: -
V gene: TRBV18
J gene: TRBJ1-5
CDR3 protein: CASSPYRDQPQHF
CDR3 DNA: TGTGCCAGCTCACCATACAGGGACCAGCCCCAGCATTTT

D gene: TRBD1
clone size: -
V gene: TRBV7-6
J gene: TRBJ1-1
CDR3 protein: CASSRDRGLGTEAFF
CDR3 DNA: TGTGCCAGCAGCCGGGACAGGGGGCTAGGTACTGAAGCTTTCTTT

D gene: -
clone size: -
V gene: TRBV11-3
J gene: TRBJ2-3
CDR3 protein: CASSLGGVGTDTQYF
CDR3 DNA: TGTGCCAGCAGCTTAGGAGGGGTTGGGACAGATACGCAGTATTTT

D gene: TRBD1
clone size: -
V gene: TRBV9
J gene: TRBJ1-1
CDR3 protein: CASSVVDRRNTEAFF
CDR3 DNA: TGTGCCAGCAGCGTAGTGGACAGGAGGAACACTGAAGCTTTCTTT

D gene: -
clone size: few
V gene: TRBV5-5
J gene: TRBJ2-2
CDR3 protein: CASSLPVAISGELFF
CDR3 DNA: TGTGCCAGCAGCCTCCCCGTAGCCATATCCGGGGAGCTGTTTTTT

D gene: -
clone size: -
V gene: TRBV4-2
J gene: TRBJ2-2
CDR3 protein: CASSREVGRELFF
CDR3 DNA: TGTGCCAGCAGCCGGGAGGTCGGGCGGGAGCTGTTTTTT

D gene: TRBD1
clone size: -
V gene: TRBV6-5
J gene: TRBJ1-6
CDR3 protein: CASSYLTTGGGTLHF
CDR3 DNA: TGTGCCAGCAGTTACCTAACCACAGGGGGCGGGACCCTCCACTTT

D gene: -
clone size: -
V gene: TRBV6-6
J gene: TRBJ1-6
CDR3 protein: CASRPQGGLRSPLHF
CDR3 DNA: TGTGCCAGCAGACCACAGGGAGGGTTGCGATCACCCCTCCACTTT